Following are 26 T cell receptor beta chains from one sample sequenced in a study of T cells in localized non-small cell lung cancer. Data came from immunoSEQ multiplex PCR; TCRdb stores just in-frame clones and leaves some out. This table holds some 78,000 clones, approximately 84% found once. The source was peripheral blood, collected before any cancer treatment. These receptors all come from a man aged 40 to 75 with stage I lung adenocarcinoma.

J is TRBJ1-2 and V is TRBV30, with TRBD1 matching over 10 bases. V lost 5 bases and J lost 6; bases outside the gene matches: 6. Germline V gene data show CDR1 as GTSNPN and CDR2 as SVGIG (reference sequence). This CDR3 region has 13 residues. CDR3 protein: CAWGQGELDGYTF. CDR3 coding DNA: TGTGCCTGGGGACAGGGGGAGTTGGATGGCTACACCTTC.

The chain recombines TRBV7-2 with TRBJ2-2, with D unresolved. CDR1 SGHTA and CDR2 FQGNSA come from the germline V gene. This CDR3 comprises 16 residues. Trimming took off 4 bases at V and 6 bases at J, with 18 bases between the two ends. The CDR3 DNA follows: TGTGCCAGCAGCTACGCTTTGATCGTTCGGTCCGGGGAGCTGTTTTTT. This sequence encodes CASSYALIVRSGELFF.

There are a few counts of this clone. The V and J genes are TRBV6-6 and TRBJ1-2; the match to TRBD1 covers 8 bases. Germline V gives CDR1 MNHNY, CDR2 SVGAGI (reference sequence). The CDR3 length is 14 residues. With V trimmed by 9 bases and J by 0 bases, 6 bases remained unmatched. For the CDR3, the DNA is TGTGCCAGTTGCCGGGACAGGACTAACTATGGCTACACCTTC. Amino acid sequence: CASCRDRTNYGYTF.

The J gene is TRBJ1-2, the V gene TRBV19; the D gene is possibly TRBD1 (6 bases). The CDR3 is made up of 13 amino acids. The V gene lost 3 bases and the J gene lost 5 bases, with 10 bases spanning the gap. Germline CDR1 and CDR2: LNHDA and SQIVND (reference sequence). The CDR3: CASSIPGVYGYTF. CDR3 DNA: TGTGCCAGTAGTATCCCAGGGGTTTATGGCTACACCTTC. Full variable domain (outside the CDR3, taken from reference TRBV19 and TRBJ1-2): DGGITQSPKYLFRKEGQNVTLSCEQNLNHDAMYWYRQDPGQGLRLIYYSQIVNDFQKGDIAEGYSVSREKKESFPLTVTSAQKNPTAFYLCASSIPGVYGYTFGSGTRLTVV.

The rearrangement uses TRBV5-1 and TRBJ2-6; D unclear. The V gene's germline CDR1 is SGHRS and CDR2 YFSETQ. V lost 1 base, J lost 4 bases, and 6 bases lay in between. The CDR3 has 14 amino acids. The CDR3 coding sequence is TGCGCCAGCAGCTTGAGGGCAGGGGCCAACGTCCTGACTTTC. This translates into CASSLRAGANVLTF.

CDR3 DNA: TGTGCCAGCAGCTCGAGTGACGCGGGTACCTACGAGCAGTACTTC. Amino acids: CASSSSDAGTYEQYF. The chain carries TRBV6-5 and TRBJ2-7; D is possibly TRBD2 (5 bases). The CDR3 spans 15 residues. The V gene's germline CDR1 is MNHEY and CDR2 SVGAGI. With 6 bases removed from V and 2 bases from J, the gap between germline ends came to 17 bases.

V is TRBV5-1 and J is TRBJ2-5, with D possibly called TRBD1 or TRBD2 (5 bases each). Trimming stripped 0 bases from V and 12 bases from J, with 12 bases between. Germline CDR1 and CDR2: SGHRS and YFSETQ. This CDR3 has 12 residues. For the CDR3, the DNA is TGCGCCAGCAGCTTGGAGTGGGGACCGAAGTACTTC. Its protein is CASSLEWGPKYF.

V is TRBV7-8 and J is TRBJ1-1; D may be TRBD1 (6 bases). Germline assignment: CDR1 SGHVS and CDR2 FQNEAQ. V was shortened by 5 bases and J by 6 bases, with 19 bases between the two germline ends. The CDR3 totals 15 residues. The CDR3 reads CASSLRFGTSAEAFF. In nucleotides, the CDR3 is TGTGCCAGCAGCCTCAGGTTCGGGACATCAGCTGAAGCTTTCTTT.

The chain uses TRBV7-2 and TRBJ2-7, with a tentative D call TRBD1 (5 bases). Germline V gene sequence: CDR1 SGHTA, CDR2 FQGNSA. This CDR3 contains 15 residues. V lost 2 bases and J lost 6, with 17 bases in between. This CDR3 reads CASSLQGVSAVEQYF. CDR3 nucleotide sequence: TGTGCCAGCAGCTTACAAGGGGTCTCCGCGGTCGAGCAGTACTTC.

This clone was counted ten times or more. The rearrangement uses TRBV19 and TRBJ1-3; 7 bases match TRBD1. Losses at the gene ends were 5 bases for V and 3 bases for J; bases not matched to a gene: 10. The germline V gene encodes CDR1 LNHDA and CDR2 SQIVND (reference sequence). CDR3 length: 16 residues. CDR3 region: CASSFPPHRGGNTIYF. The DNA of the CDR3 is TGTGCCAGTAGTTTCCCCCCCCACAGGGGTGGAAACACCATATATTTT.

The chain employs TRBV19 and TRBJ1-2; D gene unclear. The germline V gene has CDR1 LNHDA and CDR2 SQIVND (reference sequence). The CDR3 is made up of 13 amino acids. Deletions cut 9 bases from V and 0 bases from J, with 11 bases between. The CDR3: CASRKGANYGYTF. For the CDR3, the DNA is TGTGCCAGCAGAAAAGGAGCTAACTATGGCTACACCTTC.

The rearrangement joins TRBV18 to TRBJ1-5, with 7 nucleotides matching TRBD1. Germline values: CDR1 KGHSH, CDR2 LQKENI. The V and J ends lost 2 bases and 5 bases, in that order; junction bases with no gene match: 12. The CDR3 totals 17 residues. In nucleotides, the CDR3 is TGTGCCAGCTCACCAACAGGGGCAGGGGTCGGCGATCAGCCCCAGCATTTT. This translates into CASSPTGAGVGDQPQHF.

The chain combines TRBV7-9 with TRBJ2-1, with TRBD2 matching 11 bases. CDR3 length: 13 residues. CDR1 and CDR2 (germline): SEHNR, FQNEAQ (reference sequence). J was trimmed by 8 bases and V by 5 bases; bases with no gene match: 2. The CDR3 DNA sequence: TGTGCCAGCAGCCCGACTAGCGGGGATGAGCAGTTCTTC. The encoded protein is CASSPTSGDEQFF.

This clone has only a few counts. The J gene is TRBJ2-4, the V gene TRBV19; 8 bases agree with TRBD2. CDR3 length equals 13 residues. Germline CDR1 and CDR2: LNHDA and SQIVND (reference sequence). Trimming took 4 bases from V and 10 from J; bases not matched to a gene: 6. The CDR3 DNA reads TGTGCCAGTAGTACCAAACTAGCGGAGATTCAGTACTTC. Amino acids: CASSTKLAEIQYF.

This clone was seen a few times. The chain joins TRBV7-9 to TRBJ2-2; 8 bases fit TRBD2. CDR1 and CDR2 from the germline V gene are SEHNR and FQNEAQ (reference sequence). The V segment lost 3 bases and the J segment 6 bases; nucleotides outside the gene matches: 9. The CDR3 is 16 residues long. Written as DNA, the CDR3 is TGTGCCAGCAGCTTCTGGGGGAGCGGGAGCCCCGGGGAGCTGTTTTTT. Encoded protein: CASSFWGSGSPGELFF. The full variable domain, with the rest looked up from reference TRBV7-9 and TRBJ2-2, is DTGVSQNPRHKITKRGQNVTFRCDPISEHNRLYWYRQTLGQGPEFLTYFQNEAQLEKSRLLSDRFSAERPKGSFSTLEIQRTEQGDSAMYLCASSFWGSGSPGELFFGEGSRLTVL.

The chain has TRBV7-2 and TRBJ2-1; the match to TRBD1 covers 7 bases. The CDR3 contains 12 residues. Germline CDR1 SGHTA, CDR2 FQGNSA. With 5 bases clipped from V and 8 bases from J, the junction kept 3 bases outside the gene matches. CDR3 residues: CASSITGDEQFF. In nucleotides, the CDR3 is TGTGCCAGCAGCATAACAGGGGATGAGCAGTTCTTC.

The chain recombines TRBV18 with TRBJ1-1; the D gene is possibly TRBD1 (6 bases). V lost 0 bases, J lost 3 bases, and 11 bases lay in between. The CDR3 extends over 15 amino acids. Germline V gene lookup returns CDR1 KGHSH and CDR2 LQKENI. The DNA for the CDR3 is TGTGCCAGCTCACCACCGTCCAGGGGTGACACTGAAGCTTTCTTT. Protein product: CASSPPSRGDTEAFF.

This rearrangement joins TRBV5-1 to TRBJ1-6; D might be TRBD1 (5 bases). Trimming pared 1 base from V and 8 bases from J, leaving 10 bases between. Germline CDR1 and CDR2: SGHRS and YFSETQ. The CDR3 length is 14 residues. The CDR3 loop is CASSLTGPDSPLHF. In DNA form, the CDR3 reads TGCGCCAGCAGCTTGACAGGACCGGATTCACCCCTCCACTTT.

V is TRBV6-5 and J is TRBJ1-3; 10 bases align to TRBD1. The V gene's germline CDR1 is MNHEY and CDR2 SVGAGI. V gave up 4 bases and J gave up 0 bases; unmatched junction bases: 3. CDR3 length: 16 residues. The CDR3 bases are TGTGCCAGCAGTTCGCGACAGGGGGCCTCTGGAAACACCATATATTTT. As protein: CASSSRQGASGNTIYF.

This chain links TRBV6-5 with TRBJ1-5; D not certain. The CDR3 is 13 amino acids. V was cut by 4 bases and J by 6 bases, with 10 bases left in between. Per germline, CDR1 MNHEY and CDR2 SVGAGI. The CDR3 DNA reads TGTGCCAGCAGTTCCCATGGCGTTCAGCCCCAGCATTTT. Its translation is CASSSHGVQPQHF.

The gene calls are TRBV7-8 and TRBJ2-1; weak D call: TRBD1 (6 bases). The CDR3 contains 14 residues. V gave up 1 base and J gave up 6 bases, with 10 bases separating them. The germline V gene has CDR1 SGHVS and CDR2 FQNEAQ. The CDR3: CASSLGGGSNEQFF. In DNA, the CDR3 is TGTGCCAGCAGCTTAGGAGGGGGTTCCAATGAGCAGTTCTTC.

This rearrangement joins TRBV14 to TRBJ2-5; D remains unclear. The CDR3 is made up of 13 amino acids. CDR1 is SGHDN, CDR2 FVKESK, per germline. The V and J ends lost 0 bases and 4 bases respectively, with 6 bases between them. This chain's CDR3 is CASSQENRETQYF. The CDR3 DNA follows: TGTGCCAGCAGCCAAGAGAACCGAGAGACCCAGTACTTC.

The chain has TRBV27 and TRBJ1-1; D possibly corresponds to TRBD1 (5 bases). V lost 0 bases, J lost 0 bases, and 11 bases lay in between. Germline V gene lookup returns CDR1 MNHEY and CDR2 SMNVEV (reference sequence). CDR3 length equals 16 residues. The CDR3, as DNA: TGTGCCAGCAGTTTATCGGTCAGGGTGATGAACACTGAAGCTTTCTTT. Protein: CASSLSVRVMNTEAFF.

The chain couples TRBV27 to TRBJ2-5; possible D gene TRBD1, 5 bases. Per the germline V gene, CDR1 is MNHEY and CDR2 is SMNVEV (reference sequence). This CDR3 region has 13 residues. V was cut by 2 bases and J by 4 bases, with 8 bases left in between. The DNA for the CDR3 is TGTGCCAGCAGTTTACTGGGGCGAGAGACCCAGTACTTC. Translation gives CASSLLGRETQYF.

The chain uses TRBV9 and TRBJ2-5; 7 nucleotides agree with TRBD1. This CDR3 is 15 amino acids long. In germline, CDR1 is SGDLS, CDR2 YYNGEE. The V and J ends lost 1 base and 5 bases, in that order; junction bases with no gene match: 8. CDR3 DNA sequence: TGTGCCAGCAGCGTAAATGAGGGGGCGCGGGAGACCCAGTACTTC. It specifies CASSVNEGARETQYF. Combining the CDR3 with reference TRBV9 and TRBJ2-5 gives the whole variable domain DSGVTQTPKHLITATGQRVTLRCSPRSGDLSVYWYQQSLDQGLQFLIQYYNGEERAKGNILERFSAQQFPDLHSELNLSSLELGDSALYFCASSVNEGARETQYFGPGTRLLVL.

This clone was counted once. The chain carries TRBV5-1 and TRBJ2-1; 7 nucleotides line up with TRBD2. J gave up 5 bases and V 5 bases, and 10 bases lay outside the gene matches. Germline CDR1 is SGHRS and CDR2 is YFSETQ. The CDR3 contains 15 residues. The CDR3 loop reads CASRPRGTSDNEQFF. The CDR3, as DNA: TGCGCCAGCAGGCCCCGTGGAACTAGCGACAATGAGCAGTTCTTC.